These 18 T cell receptor beta chains share one sample of origin, sequenced in a study of OX40 agonist ivuxolimab in advanced cancers. Only in-frame clones appear in the TCRdb table, and some are missing; sequencing was by immunoSEQ multiplex PCR. The profile covers roughly 64,000 clones, with about 89% appearing a single time and approximately 5.2% taken by the ten largest. The sample in question was CD4+ or CD8+ T cells sorted from blood, obtained in a trial of the OX40 agonist ivuxolimab. All receptors come from an adult with an advanced solid tumor such as melanoma, head and neck, liver or kidney cancer.

The chain carries TRBV5-1 and TRBJ2-7; TRBD2 matches at 9 bases. Germline-derived CDR1 and CDR2 are SGHRS and YFSETQ. After removal of 8 bases from V and 0 bases from J, the junction contained 6 bases not matched to a gene. The CDR3 has 14 residues. CDR3 coding DNA: TGCGCCAGTGCCACTAGCGGGTCCTCCTACGAGCAGTACTTC. Translation gives CASATSGSSYEQYF.

The chain has TRBV5-1 and TRBJ2-7; D unresolved. Germline V gene sequence: CDR1 SGHRS, CDR2 YFSETQ. CDR3 size: 11 residues. Trimming removed 0 bases from V and 6 bases from J, with 4 bases in between. The CDR3 is CASSLDAEQYF. Written as DNA, the CDR3 is TGCGCCAGCAGCTTGGACGCCGAGCAGTACTTC.

The V call is TRBV9, the J call TRBJ2-3; the D is unclear. CDR1 and CDR2 from the germline V gene are SGDLS and YYNGEE. The V end lost 3 bases, the J end lost 2 bases, and 10 bases lay between the germline ends. The CDR3 totals 14 residues. Written as DNA, the CDR3 is TGTGCCAGCAGCGCCATTTTCTCCACAGATACGCAGTATTTT. Translating gives CASSAIFSTDTQYF.

The chain employs TRBV2 and TRBJ2-7; TRBD2 aligns across 9 bases. Germline CDR1 is SNHLY and CDR2 is FYNNEI. The CDR3 is made up of 13 amino acids. Trimming took 7 bases from V and 3 from J; bases not matched to a gene: 4. CDR3 DNA sequence: TGTGCCAGCACTGCGGGAGGGATCTACGAGCAGTACTTC. Protein: CASTAGGIYEQYF. Using reference TRBV2 and TRBJ2-7 for the parts outside the CDR3, the full variable domain is EPEVTQTPSHQVTQMGQEVILRCVPISNHLYFYWYRQILGQKVEFLVSFYNNEISEKSEIFDDQFSVERPDGSNFTLKIRSTKLEDSAMYFCASTAGGIYEQYFGPGTRLTVT.

This clone was found a few times. This rearrangement joins TRBV6-5 to TRBJ2-7; a possible D gene is TRBD2 (5 bases). Germline CDR1 and CDR2: MNHEY and SVGAGI. The V and J ends lost 0 bases and 0 bases respectively, with 9 bases between them. The CDR3 has 15 amino acids. The CDR3 DNA sequence: TGTGCCAGCAGTTACTCGTTAGGGAGCTCCTACGAGCAGTACTTC. Protein sequence: CASSYSLGSSYEQYF.

The rearrangement joins TRBV10-2 to TRBJ2-3; D gene unclear. Germline V gene data show CDR1 as WSHSY and CDR2 as SAAADI. This CDR3 contains 15 residues. V gave up 3 bases and J gave up 3 bases, with 13 bases separating them. The CDR3 nucleotides are TGCGCCAGCAGTGACAGTGGAAACCCTACAGATACGCAGTATTTT. It yields the protein CASSDSGNPTDTQYF.

This clone was counted once. V and J are TRBV27 and TRBJ2-7; D gene ambiguous. Germline CDR1 MNHEY, CDR2 SMNVEV (reference sequence). V was trimmed by 3 bases and J by 0 bases, leaving 0 bases between them. The CDR3 is 11 residues long. CDR3 nucleotide sequence: TGTGCCAGCAGTTTCTCCTACGAGCAGTACTTC. Amino acids: CASSFSYEQYF.

This clone showed up just a few times. The rearrangement links TRBV28 to TRBJ1-2; TRBD1 matches at 11 bases. The CDR3 runs to 17 residues. Germline V gives CDR1 MDHEN, CDR2 SYDVKM. Unmatched junction bases numbered 12, after V lost 3 bases and J lost 6 bases. The CDR3 here is CASSFPLGMDRGHGYTF. Here the CDR3 DNA reads TGTGCCAGCAGTTTCCCCCTCGGGATGGACAGGGGGCATGGCTACACCTTC.

The chain recombines TRBV12-5 with TRBJ1-1; D is perhaps TRBD1 (5 bases). Trimming pared 2 bases from V and 4 bases from J, leaving 11 bases between. This CDR3 has 14 amino acids. Germline CDR1 reads LGHNT; CDR2 reads FRNRAP. CDR3 region: CASGLRTGGTEAFF. CDR3 in DNA: TGTGCTAGTGGTTTGCGCACCGGGGGCACTGAAGCTTTCTTT.

The chain has TRBV4-1 and TRBJ2-1, with D possibly matching TRBD2 (6 bases). This CDR3 contains 15 residues. V was pared by 3 bases and J by 2 bases, with 11 bases between. Germline V CDR1 and CDR2: MGHRA, YSYEKL. In nucleotides, the CDR3 is TGCGCCAGCAGCCACCGACTAGACACCTACAATGAGCAGTTCTTC. Translated: CASSHRLDTYNEQFF.

V gene TRBV28 combines with J gene TRBJ2-7; D uncertain. Looked up from germline, CDR1 is MDHEN and CDR2 is SYDVKM. Trimming removed 2 bases at V and 2 bases at J, with 7 bases between. There are 13 residues in the CDR3. The CDR3 DNA is TGTGCCAGCAGTTTACCAGTCCCCTACGAGCAGTACTTC. Protein: CASSLPVPYEQYF.

The chain couples TRBV4-1 to TRBJ2-1; no firm D call. This CDR3 contains 16 residues. Trimming removed 0 bases from V and 7 bases from J, with 16 bases in between. Germline-derived CDR1 and CDR2 are MGHRA and YSYEKL. The CDR3 coding sequence is TGCGCCAGCAGCCAAGATCGGTCCCCACAGTGGAATGAGCAGTTCTTC. Protein: CASSQDRSPQWNEQFF.

The CDR3 region is CAWSGRGGFEPQHF. The CDR3 DNA is TGTGCCTGGAGTGGGAGGGGGGGATTCGAGCCCCAGCATTTT. V usage is TRBV30 and J usage is TRBJ1-5; D perhaps matches TRBD1 (6 bases). Trimming cost V 1 base and J 8 bases, with 15 bases left between them. Germline loops: CDR1 GTSNPN, CDR2 SVGIG (reference sequence). CDR3 size: 14 residues.

The rearrangement uses TRBV27 and TRBJ1-2, with 9 nucleotides matching TRBD1. Germline V gene data show CDR1 as MNHEY and CDR2 as SMNVEV (reference sequence). Trimming removed 10 bases from V and 2 bases from J; junction bases left unmatched: 2. The CDR3 is 12 amino acids. The CDR3 region has the DNA TGTGCCACCGGGACAGGGAACTATGGCTACACCTTC. This gives the protein CATGTGNYGYTF.

This clone was recorded a few times. V and J are TRBV6-1 and TRBJ1-5, with D tentatively TRBD1 (5 bases). Germline V lookup: CDR1 MNHNS, CDR2 SASEGT. CDR3 size: 14 residues. V was trimmed by 4 bases and J by 1 base, leaving 8 bases between them. This chain's CDR3 is CASSVTDSNQPQHF. DNA of the CDR3: TGTGCCAGCAGTGTGACAGACAGCAATCAGCCCCAGCATTTT.

This clone was recorded once. An end of the junction differs from the germline gene, which may be a read error. The rearrangement uses TRBV18 and TRBJ2-1; D possibly corresponds to TRBD1 (6 bases). Germline V gives CDR1 KGHSH, CDR2 LQKENI. This CDR3 has 16 amino acids. CDR3 coding DNA: TGTGCCAGCTCACCAATAGGCCAGGGGTCCTCCAATGAGCAGTTCTTC. This sequence encodes CASSPIGQGSSNEQFF.

The CDR3 here is CASSLWVSLTSNYGYTF. For the CDR3, the DNA is TGTGCCAGCAGCTTGTGGGTCAGCCTCACGTCTAACTATGGCTACACCTTC. V usage is TRBV5-6 and J usage is TRBJ1-2, with no clear D. V lost 1 base and J lost 0, with 16 bases in between. Germline values: CDR1 SGHDT, CDR2 YYEEEE. CDR3 size: 17 residues.

This chain uses TRBV2 with TRBJ1-2, with 7 bases that match TRBD1. The CDR3 is 13 amino acids. Trimming took 2 bases from V and 5 from J; bases not matched to a gene: 2. The V gene's germline CDR1 is SNHLY and CDR2 FYNNEI. The CDR3 loop reads CASSERGQYGYTF. The CDR3 coding sequence is TGTGCCAGCAGTGAAAGGGGACAGTATGGCTACACCTTC.